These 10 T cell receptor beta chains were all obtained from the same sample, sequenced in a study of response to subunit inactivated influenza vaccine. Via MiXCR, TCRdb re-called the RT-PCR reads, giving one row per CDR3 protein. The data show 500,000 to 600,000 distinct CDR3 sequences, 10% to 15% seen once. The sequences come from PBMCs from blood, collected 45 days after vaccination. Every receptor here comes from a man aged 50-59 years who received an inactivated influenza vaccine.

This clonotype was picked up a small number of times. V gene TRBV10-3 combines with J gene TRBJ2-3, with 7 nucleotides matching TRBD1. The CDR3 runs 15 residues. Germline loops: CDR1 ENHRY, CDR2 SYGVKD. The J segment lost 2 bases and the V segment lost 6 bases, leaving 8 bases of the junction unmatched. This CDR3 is CAISPNRGATDTQYF. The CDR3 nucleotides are TGTGCCATCAGCCCAAACAGGGGCGCCACAGATACGCAGTATTTT.

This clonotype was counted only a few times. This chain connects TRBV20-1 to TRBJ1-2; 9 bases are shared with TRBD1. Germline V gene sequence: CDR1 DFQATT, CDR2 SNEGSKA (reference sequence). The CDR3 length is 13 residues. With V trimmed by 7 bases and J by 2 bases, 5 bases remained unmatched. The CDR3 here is CSGTGGMNYGYTF. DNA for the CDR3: TGCAGTGGAACAGGGGGCATGAACTATGGCTACACCTTC.

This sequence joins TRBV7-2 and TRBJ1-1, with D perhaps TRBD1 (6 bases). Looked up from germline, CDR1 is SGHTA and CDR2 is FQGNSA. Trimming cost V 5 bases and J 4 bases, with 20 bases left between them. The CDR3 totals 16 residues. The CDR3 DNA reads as TGTGCCAGCAGCCCAGGGCAGGGGACGATAAGCACTGAAGCTTTCTTT. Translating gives CASSPGQGTISTEAFF.

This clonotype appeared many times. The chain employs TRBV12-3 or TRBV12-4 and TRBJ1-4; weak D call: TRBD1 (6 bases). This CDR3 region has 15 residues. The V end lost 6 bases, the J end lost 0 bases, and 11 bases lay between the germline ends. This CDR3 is CASRVRGTTNEKLFF. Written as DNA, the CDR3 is TGTGCCAGCAGAGTCAGGGGTACAACTAATGAAAAACTGTTTTTT.

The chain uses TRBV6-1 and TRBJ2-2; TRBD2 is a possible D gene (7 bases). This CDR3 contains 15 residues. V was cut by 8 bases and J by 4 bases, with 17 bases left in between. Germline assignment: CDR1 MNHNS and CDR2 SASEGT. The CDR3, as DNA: TGTGCCAGCGGGCTCCTGGCGGGGGCCACCGGGGAGCTGTTTTTT. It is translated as CASGLLAGATGELFF.

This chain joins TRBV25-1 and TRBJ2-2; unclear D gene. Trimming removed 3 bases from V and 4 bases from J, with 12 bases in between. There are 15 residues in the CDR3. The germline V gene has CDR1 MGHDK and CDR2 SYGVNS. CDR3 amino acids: CASSDTRDVTGELFF. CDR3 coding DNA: TGTGCCAGCAGTGATACACGAGATGTCACCGGGGAGCTGTTTTTT.

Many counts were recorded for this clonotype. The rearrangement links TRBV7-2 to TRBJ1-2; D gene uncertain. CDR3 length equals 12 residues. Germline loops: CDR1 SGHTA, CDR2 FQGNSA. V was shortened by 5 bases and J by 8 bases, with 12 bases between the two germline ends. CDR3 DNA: TGTGCCAGCAGCCCCAGAGAGGGAGGCTACACCTTC. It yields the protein CASSPREGGYTF.

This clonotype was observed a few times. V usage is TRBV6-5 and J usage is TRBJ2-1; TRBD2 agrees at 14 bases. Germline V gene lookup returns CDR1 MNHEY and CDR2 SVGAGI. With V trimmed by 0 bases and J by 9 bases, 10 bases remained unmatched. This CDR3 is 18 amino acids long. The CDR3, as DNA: TGTGCCAGCAGTTACTCTGCCTCGGGACTAGCGGGAGAGATTGAGCAGTTCTTC. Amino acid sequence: CASSYSASGLAGEIEQFF.

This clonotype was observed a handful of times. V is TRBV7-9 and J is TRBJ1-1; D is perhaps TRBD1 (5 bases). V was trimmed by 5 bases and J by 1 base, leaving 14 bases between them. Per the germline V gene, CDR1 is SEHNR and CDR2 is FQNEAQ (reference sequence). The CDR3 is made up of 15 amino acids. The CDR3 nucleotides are TGTGCCAGCAGCAAGCTCGGACAAAAGAACACTGAAGCTTTCTTT. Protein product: CASSKLGQKNTEAFF.

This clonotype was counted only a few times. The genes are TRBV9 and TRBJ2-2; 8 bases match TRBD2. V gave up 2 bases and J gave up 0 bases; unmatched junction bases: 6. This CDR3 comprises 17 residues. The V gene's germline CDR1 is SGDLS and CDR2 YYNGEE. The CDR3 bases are TGTGCCAGCAGCGTCCCCAGCGGGAGCCCGAACACCGGGGAGCTGTTTTTT. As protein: CASSVPSGSPNTGELFF. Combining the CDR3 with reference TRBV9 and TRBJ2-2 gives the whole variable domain DSGVTQTPKHLITATGQRVTLRCSPRSGDLSVYWYQQSLDQGLQFLIQYYNGEERAKGNILERFSAQQFPDLHSELNLSSLELGDSALYFCASSVPSGSPNTGELFFGEGSRLTVL.